The present TCR beta chain was sequenced within a study of T cell repertoires in cytomegalovirus infection. Whole-study context: Indications came from public TCR beta signatures; they pointed to CMV infection and to a matching HLA type.

This CDR3 contains 15 residues. Trimming removed 5 bases from V and 0 bases from J; junction bases left unmatched: 8. Germline lookup yields CDR1 SQVTM and CDR2 ANQGSEA. Findings of the study overall: Public TCR beta family frequency separated CMV-and-HLA carriers, including in an independent cohort. Across the ex vivo response, the dominant clonotypes were HLA-C-restricted CMV-specific TCR beta clonotypes.

A remark on this clonotype: Its antigen is currently unknown.

Using its own MiXCR run on the reads, TCRdb lists one record per CDR3 protein. The repertoire includes 630,000 or so distinct CDR3 sequences, roughly a quarter of them detected once, and roughly 8% sits in the top ten. This clonotype originated in a human donor in good health (CMV status not recorded). Some clones in this sample may be carry-over from other donors' samples. The sample was CD8+ T cells from PBMCs. The genes are TRBV29-1 and TRBJ1-2; 8 bases align to TRBD1. CDR3 loop: CSVYGQGQTNYGYTF. Here the CDR3 DNA reads TGCAGCGTTTACGGACAGGGACAAACTAACTATGGCTACACCTTC.